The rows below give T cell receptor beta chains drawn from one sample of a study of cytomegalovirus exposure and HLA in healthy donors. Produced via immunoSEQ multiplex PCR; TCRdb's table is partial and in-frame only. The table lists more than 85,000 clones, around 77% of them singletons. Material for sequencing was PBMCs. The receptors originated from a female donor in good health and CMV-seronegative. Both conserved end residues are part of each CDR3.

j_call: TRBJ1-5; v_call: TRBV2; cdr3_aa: CASSERVGSQPQHF
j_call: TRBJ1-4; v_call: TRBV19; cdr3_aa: CASSGDRTINEKLFF
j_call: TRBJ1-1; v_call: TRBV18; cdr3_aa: CASSRTGDRELAEAFF
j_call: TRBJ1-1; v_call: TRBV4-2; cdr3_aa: CASSPRETRTEAFF
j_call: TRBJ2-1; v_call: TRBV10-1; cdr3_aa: CASSERGYSYNEQFF
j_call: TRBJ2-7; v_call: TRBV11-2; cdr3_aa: CASGGTSGSYEQYF
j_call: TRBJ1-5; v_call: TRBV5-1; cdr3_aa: CASSLEGSGNGNQPQHF
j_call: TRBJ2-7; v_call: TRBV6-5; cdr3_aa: CASSIDRRGSEQYF
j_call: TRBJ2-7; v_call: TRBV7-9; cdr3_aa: CASSLWDYSYEQYF
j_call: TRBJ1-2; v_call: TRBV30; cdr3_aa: CAWSLLGYRTGSNYGYTF
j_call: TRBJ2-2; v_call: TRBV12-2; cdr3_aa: CASGGDRDRDTGELFF
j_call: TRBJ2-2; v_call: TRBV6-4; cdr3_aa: CASSDPTTAPNTGELFF
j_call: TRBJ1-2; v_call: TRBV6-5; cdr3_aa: CASSLTDRYGYTF